This T cell receptor beta chain was identified in a study of identical twins. Whole-study findings and limits: Researchers reported excess low generation probability among twin-shared out-of-frame alpha sequences. Twins' excess sharing was less marked for out-of-frame beta sequences.

Comment on this clonotype: Its target is unknown.

cDNA carried unique molecular identifiers, and a universal primer site was added by template switching. TCRdb redid the calling of the 5' RACE reads with MiXCR, one entry per CDR3 protein. Here the sample spans 500,000 or so distinct CDR3 sequences, 14% being singletons. The CDR3 has 15 residues. V gave up 3 bases and J gave up 4 bases; unmatched junction bases: 4. CDR1 LNHDA and CDR2 SQIVND come from the germline V gene (reference sequence). In addition, the sample was reused for a study of yellow fever vaccine responses in identical twins. That paper states: The authors reported partly convergent, partly personalized vaccine responses in identical twins.

The chain carries TRBV19 and TRBJ2-1, with TRBD1 identical over 9 bases. Specimen: CD4+ T cells sorted from blood. This sequence was found in a woman between 18 and 29 years old in good health. The CDR3 loop reads CASSIIGTGYNEQFF. CDR3 coding DNA: TGTGCCAGTAGTATTATTGGGACAGGGTACAATGAGCAGTTCTTC.